Here is one T cell receptor beta chain with its context. Its antigen is as yet unknown. The record originates from a study of OX40 agonist ivuxolimab in advanced cancers. Study results and limitations: Blood T cells, both CD4+ and CD8+, expanded clonally by week 6 at 0.1 to 3.0 mg/kg.

Assay used: immunoSEQ multiplex PCR; TCRdb lists only in-frame clones, some missing. The sample lists more than 45,000 clones, about 88% occurring once. Germline CDR1 reads SGHVS; CDR2 reads FQNEAQ. The CDR3 covers 11 residues. Trimming took 6 bases from V and 5 from J, leaving 7 bases between them. The material sequenced was CD4+ or CD8+ T cells sorted from blood, taken in a trial of the OX40 agonist ivuxolimab. The sequence was collected from an adult with an advanced solid tumor such as melanoma, head and neck, liver or kidney cancer. This chain links TRBV7-8 with TRBJ2-5; D not resolved. The CDR3 reads CASSPTETQYF. The CDR3 coding sequence is TGTGCCAGCAGTCCCACGGAGACCCAGTACTTC.